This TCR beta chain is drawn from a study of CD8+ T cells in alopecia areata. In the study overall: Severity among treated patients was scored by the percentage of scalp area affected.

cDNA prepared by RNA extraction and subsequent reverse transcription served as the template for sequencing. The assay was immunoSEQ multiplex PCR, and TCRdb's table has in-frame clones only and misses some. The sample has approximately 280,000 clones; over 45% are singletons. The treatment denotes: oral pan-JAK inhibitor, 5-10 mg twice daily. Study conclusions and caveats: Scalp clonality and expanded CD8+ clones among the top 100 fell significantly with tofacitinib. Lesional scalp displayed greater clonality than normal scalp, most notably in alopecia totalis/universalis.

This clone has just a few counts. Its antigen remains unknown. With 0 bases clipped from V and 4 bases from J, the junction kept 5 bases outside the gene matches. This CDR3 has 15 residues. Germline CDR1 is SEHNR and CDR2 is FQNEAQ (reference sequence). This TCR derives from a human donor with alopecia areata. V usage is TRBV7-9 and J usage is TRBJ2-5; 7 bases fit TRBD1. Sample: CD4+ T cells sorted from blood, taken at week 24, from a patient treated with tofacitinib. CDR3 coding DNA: TGTGCCAGCAGCTTAGCACGAGGGGGCCTAGAGACCCAGTACTTC. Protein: CASSLARGGLETQYF.